One and the same sample provided the 32 T cell receptor beta chains below, sequenced in a study of cytotoxic CD8 clonotypes in ibrutinib-treated CLL. The protocol was immunoSEQ multiplex PCR, while the TCRdb copy is restricted to in-frame clones and leaves out a portion. The sample has 150,000 or so clones; more than 75% are singletons. The sample in question was PBMCs, obtained after 36 months of ibrutinib treatment. These TCRs come from a human donor with chronic lymphocytic leukemia.

The chain joins TRBV2 to TRBJ2-7, with a possible D match to TRBD2 (5 bases). V gave up 4 bases and J gave up 3 bases, with 10 bases separating them. Germline assignment: CDR1 SNHLY and CDR2 FYNNEI. This CDR3 spans 13 amino acids. The CDR3 region is CASSVRTDYEQYF. The CDR3 DNA follows: TGTGCCAGCAGTGTGAGGACTGACTACGAGCAGTACTTC.

This clone has a handful of counts. This CDR3 is CASSPLLAGSSYEQYF. DNA of the CDR3: TGTGCCAGCAGTCCACTTCTAGCGGGGAGCTCCTACGAGCAGTACTTC. The chain is built from TRBV27 and TRBJ2-7; TRBD2 matches at 9 bases. CDR1 and CDR2 (germline): MNHEY, SMNVEV (reference sequence). CDR3 length: 16 residues. V shed 5 bases, J shed 0 bases, and the junction held 8 bases outside the gene matches.

V usage is TRBV9 and J usage is TRBJ1-4; 8 bases map to TRBD1. Germline values: CDR1 SGDLS, CDR2 YYNGEE. The CDR3 runs to 14 residues. Trimming cost V 3 bases and J 3 bases; bases outside gene matches: 1. The CDR3 reads CASSAGQANEKLFF. The CDR3 bases are TGTGCCAGCAGCGCGGGACAGGCTAATGAAAAACTGTTTTTT.

The rearrangement uses TRBV10-3 and TRBJ1-2; D unresolved. The CDR3 loop spans 16 amino acids. Trimming shortened V by 8 bases and J by 0 bases, and 19 bases separated the two germline ends. Germline V gene data show CDR1 as ENHRY and CDR2 as SYGVKD. For the CDR3, the DNA is TGTGCCATCCGGGGAAAGGCCCGACTTACTAACTATGGCTACACCTTC. Protein sequence: CAIRGKARLTNYGYTF.

This clone appeared a single time. This chain joins TRBV7-9 and TRBJ1-3; D possibly corresponds to TRBD1 (6 bases). Germline V CDR1 and CDR2: SEHNR, FQNEAQ (reference sequence). Trimming left V 1 base short and J 2 bases short, with 6 bases between. The CDR3 covers 14 residues. This CDR3 is CASSLGQAGNTIYF. DNA of the CDR3: TGTGCCAGCAGCTTAGGACAGGCTGGAAACACCATATATTTT.

The chain employs TRBV11-3 and TRBJ2-7; D is undetermined. This CDR3 is 12 amino acids long. V lost 1 base, J lost 7 bases, and 8 bases lay in between. Per the germline V gene, CDR1 is SGHNT and CDR2 is YENEEA. CDR3 in amino acids: CASSLGLAEQYF. The CDR3 DNA is TGTGCCAGCAGCTTAGGCTTGGCTGAGCAGTACTTC. The variable domain in full, with the rest retrieved from reference TRBV11-3 and TRBJ2-7, is EAGVVQSPRYKIIEKKQPVAFWCNPISGHNTLYWYLQNLGQGPELLIRYENEEAVDDSQLPKDRFSAERLKGVDSTLKIQPAELGDSAVYLCASSLGLAEQYFGPGTRLTVT.

The CDR3: CASSATSGGSYNEQFF. CDR3 bases: TGTGCCAGCAGCGCCACTAGCGGGGGGTCCTACAATGAGCAGTTCTTC. V and J are TRBV2 and TRBJ2-1; TRBD2 aligns across 12 bases. The CDR3 is 16 residues long. Losses at the gene ends were 6 bases for V and 1 base for J; bases not matched to a gene: 4. Germline lookup yields CDR1 SNHLY and CDR2 FYNNEI.

This chain connects TRBV4-1 to TRBJ1-3; possibly TRBD1 for D (5 bases). V lost 0 bases and J 4 bases, leaving 13 bases between the germline ends. This CDR3 comprises 16 residues. CDR1 is MGHRA and CDR2 is YSYEKL in the germline V gene. CDR3 in DNA: TGCGCCAGCAGCCAAGATCCCGGACATGGGGGAAACACCATATATTTT. Translation gives CASSQDPGHGGNTIYF.

V is TRBV10-1 and J is TRBJ2-7, with 8 bases fitting TRBD1. The junction had 4 bases not matched to a gene; V was cut back by 0 bases and J by 3 bases. The CDR3 sequence is 15 residues long. Germline CDR1 reads WNHNN; CDR2 reads SYGVQD (reference sequence). Written as DNA, the CDR3 is TGCGCCAGCAGTGAGTCTTCTGGACAGGGCTACGAGCAGTACTTC. This codes for CASSESSGQGYEQYF.

This clone occurred once. This chain uses TRBV15 with TRBJ2-3; no clear D gene. Germline lookup yields CDR1 LNHNV and CDR2 YYDKDF (reference sequence). The germline V and J ends were trimmed by 1 base and 3 bases, with 11 bases remaining between them. The CDR3 contains 15 residues. DNA for the CDR3: TGTGCCACCAGCAGAGCTCAGCCCCCGACAGATACGCAGTATTTT. Encoded protein: CATSRAQPPTDTQYF.

The V call is TRBV27, the J call TRBJ2-3; possibly TRBD2 for D (6 bases). This CDR3 is built from 14 residues. CDR1 and CDR2 from the germline V gene are MNHEY and SMNVEV (reference sequence). V lost 8 bases to trimming and J lost 4 bases, with 16 bases between them. CDR3 nucleotides: TGTGCCAGCCGAAAGAGGGAGGTGGCAGATACGCAGTATTTT. This sequence encodes CASRKREVADTQYF.

The rearrangement links TRBV18 to TRBJ2-7; D possibly corresponds to TRBD1 (6 bases). The V end lost 0 bases, the J end lost 1 base, and 10 bases lay between the germline ends. The germline V gene encodes CDR1 KGHSH and CDR2 LQKENI. The CDR3 is 15 residues long. The chain's CDR3 is CASSPPGRGSYEQYF. The CDR3 DNA reads as TGTGCCAGCTCACCACCGGGCAGGGGATCCTACGAGCAGTACTTC.

The rearrangement links TRBV4-1 to TRBJ2-1; 14 bases are shared with TRBD2. Trimming removed 2 bases from V and 4 bases from J; junction bases left unmatched: 10. The CDR3 is made up of 19 amino acids. Germline V gene sequence: CDR1 MGHRA, CDR2 YSYEKL. CDR3 sequence: CASSQPRLAGGQLYNEQFF. In DNA form, the CDR3 reads TGCGCCAGCAGCCAACCTAGACTAGCGGGAGGGCAACTATACAATGAGCAGTTCTTC.

The chain recombines TRBV29-1 with TRBJ2-1; 13 nucleotides agree with TRBD2. The CDR3 consists of 16 residues. J was trimmed by 7 bases and V by 6 bases; bases with no gene match: 12. Germline V gene data show CDR1 as SQVTM and CDR2 as ANQGSEA. The CDR3 protein is CSVDHSGTSGKNEQFF. CDR3 nucleotide sequence: TGCAGCGTGGACCACTCCGGGACTAGCGGGAAGAATGAGCAGTTCTTC.

The chain couples TRBV18 to TRBJ2-7, with 9 nucleotides matching TRBD2. J was trimmed by 2 bases and V by 2 bases; bases with no gene match: 4. Germline CDR1 reads KGHSH; CDR2 reads LQKENI. The CDR3 is made up of 15 amino acids. The CDR3 coding sequence is TGTGCCAGCTCACCAGGCGGGGGGGCCACCTACGAGCAGTACTTC. It is translated as CASSPGGGATYEQYF.

The J gene is TRBJ2-1, the V gene TRBV11-2; 9 bases are a match to TRBD2. Germline CDR1 reads SGHAT; CDR2 reads FQNNGV. There are 16 residues in the CDR3. With 4 bases clipped from V and 4 bases from J, the junction kept 8 bases outside the gene matches. Here the CDR3 DNA reads TGTGCCAGCAGCTCTACCCTAGCGGGGCAATACAATGAGCAGTTCTTC. Translated, it gives CASSSTLAGQYNEQFF.

The chain recombines TRBV2 with TRBJ2-7; TRBD2 agrees at 12 bases. J was trimmed by 1 base and V by 10 bases; bases with no gene match: 14. The CDR3 has 17 residues. In germline, CDR1 is SNHLY, CDR2 FYNNEI. The CDR3 protein is CATLRTSGKSPSYEQYF. In nucleotides, the CDR3 is TGTGCCACCCTCCGGACTAGCGGGAAATCCCCTTCCTACGAGCAGTACTTC.

The chain combines TRBV7-7 with TRBJ2-7, with 7 bases fitting TRBD1. The germline gives CDR1 SSHAT, CDR2 FNYEAQ (reference sequence). CDR3 size: 16 residues. The V gene end was trimmed by 5 bases and the J gene end by 0 bases; junction bases not matched to a gene: 10. The CDR3 DNA reads TGTGCCAGCAGCCCCTTGACAGGGAGAAGCTCCTACGAGCAGTACTTC. Residues: CASSPLTGRSSYEQYF.

V is TRBV10-1 and J is TRBJ1-5; D is perhaps TRBD1 (5 bases). The CDR3 is 14 residues long. The germline gives CDR1 WNHNN, CDR2 SYGVQD (reference sequence). Trimming stripped 2 bases from V and 6 bases from J, with 11 bases between. CDR3 DNA sequence: TGCGCCAGCAGTGAGGTCAGGGTACGTCAGCCCCAGCATTTT. This sequence encodes CASSEVRVRQPQHF.

In DNA, the CDR3 is TGTGCCAGCAGTTTATCTCCCTTTAGAGAGAGGGGGCTGGAGCAGTACTTC. Translation: CASSLSPFRERGLEQYF. J is TRBJ2-7 and V is TRBV28; 7 bases map to TRBD1. CDR3 length: 17 amino acids. After removal of 1 base from V and 7 bases from J, the junction contained 16 bases not matched to a gene. Germline loops: CDR1 MDHEN, CDR2 SYDVKM.

This chain connects TRBV6-5 to TRBJ1-2; 9 positions match TRBD1. The CDR3 has 14 amino acids. Germline lookup yields CDR1 MNHEY and CDR2 SVGAGI. Trimming cost V 2 bases and J 7 bases; bases outside gene matches: 5. The CDR3: CASSYLQGASGYTF. CDR3 coding DNA: TGTGCCAGCAGTTACCTACAGGGGGCGAGTGGCTACACCTTC.

This chain uses TRBV5-4 with TRBJ2-1; 9 bases match TRBD2. The germline V gene has CDR1 SGHNT and CDR2 YYREEE (reference sequence). V dropped 4 bases and J dropped 1; count of bases not matched to a gene: 9. The CDR3 runs to 17 residues. CDR3 residues: CASSQLLAGTSYNEQFF. Written as DNA, the CDR3 is TGTGCCAGCAGCCAGTTGCTAGCGGGGACTTCCTACAATGAGCAGTTCTTC.

This clone was observed once. V and J are TRBV14 and TRBJ2-5; TRBD2 agrees at 11 bases. CDR1 is SGHDN, CDR2 FVKESK, per germline. This CDR3 spans 15 amino acids. Losses at the gene ends were 5 bases for V and 2 bases for J; bases not matched to a gene: 4. The CDR3 loop reads CASSVTSGGQETQYF. CDR3 coding DNA: TGTGCCAGCAGCGTAACTAGCGGGGGACAAGAGACCCAGTACTTC.

V gene TRBV11-2 combines with J gene TRBJ2-7, with 11 bases fitting TRBD2. This CDR3 is built from 16 residues. Trimming at V came to 2 bases and at J to 0 bases, leaving 3 bases not matched to a gene. Germline-derived CDR1 and CDR2 are SGHAT and FQNNGV. CDR3 DNA: TGTGCCAGCAGCTTAAGACTAGCGGGGAGCTCCTACGAGCAGTACTTC. Translated, it gives CASSLRLAGSSYEQYF.

The chain carries TRBV4-2 and TRBJ2-6; weak D call: TRBD1 (6 bases). The V end was cut by 2 bases, the J end by 4 bases, with 18 bases between. CDR1 LGHNA and CDR2 YNFKEQ come from the germline V gene. The CDR3 contains 18 residues. The CDR3 reads CASSQYLSQGRGANVLTF. Written as DNA, the CDR3 is TGTGCCAGCAGCCAATACCTGTCCCAGGGGCGAGGGGCCAACGTCCTGACTTTC.

This clone was found a few times. The chain has TRBV18 and TRBJ1-1; no definite D call. V lost 2 bases, J lost 4 bases, and 14 bases lay in between. CDR1 and CDR2 (germline): KGHSH, LQKENI. CDR3 size: 15 residues. The CDR3 is CASSPSAVRVTEAFF. Written as DNA, the CDR3 is TGTGCCAGCTCACCATCGGCGGTCCGGGTCACTGAAGCTTTCTTT.

V usage is TRBV7-9 and J usage is TRBJ1-3, with D unclear. This CDR3 has 14 residues. V was clipped by 1 base and J by 0 bases, with 4 bases between them. CDR1 SEHNR and CDR2 FQNEAQ come from the germline V gene (reference sequence). The CDR3 reads CASSLGISGNTIYF. The CDR3 DNA reads TGTGCCAGCAGCTTAGGAATCTCTGGAAACACCATATATTTT. Complete variable domain (other parts from reference TRBV7-9 and TRBJ1-3): DTGVSQNPRHKITKRGQNVTFRCDPISEHNRLYWYRQTLGQGPEFLTYFQNEAQLEKSRLLSDRFSAERPKGSFSTLEIQRTEQGDSAMYLCASSLGISGNTIYFGEGSWLTVV.

This chain's CDR3 is CASSEYFSGRANEQFF. The CDR3 DNA sequence: TGTGCCAGCAGTGAATATTTTAGCGGGAGGGCCAATGAGCAGTTCTTC. The chain combines TRBV25-1 with TRBJ2-1, with TRBD2 matching 11 bases. CDR1 and CDR2 (germline): MGHDK, SYGVNS. The CDR3 loop spans 16 amino acids. V shed 0 bases, J shed 6 bases, and the junction held 4 bases outside the gene matches.

The chain couples TRBV30 to TRBJ1-5; D is perhaps TRBD1 (5 bases). This CDR3 is built from 13 residues. Germline CDR1 reads GTSNPN; CDR2 reads SVGIG (reference sequence). V was trimmed by 0 bases and J by 7 bases, leaving 10 bases between them. DNA for the CDR3: TGTGCCTGGAGTGTACGCCAGGGCCAGCCCCAGCATTTT. This translates into CAWSVRQGQPQHF.

This chain links TRBV7-9 with TRBJ2-7, with D tentatively TRBD1 (5 bases). The germline V gene has CDR1 SEHNR and CDR2 FQNEAQ (reference sequence). CDR3 size: 12 residues. The V end was cut by 8 bases, the J end by 4 bases, with 12 bases between. The CDR3 DNA sequence: TGTGCCAGCGCTGTGACAGTTTACGAGCAGTACTTC. This sequence encodes CASAVTVYEQYF.

This chain uses TRBV2 with TRBJ1-1; tentative D call: TRBD1 (5 bases). Germline assignment: CDR1 SNHLY and CDR2 FYNNEI. CDR3 size: 13 residues. V was clipped by 3 bases and J by 7 bases, with 12 bases between them. CDR3 DNA sequence: TGTGCCAGCAGTGAGGGGCACTCCGGTGAAGCTTTCTTT. Protein: CASSEGHSGEAFF.

J is TRBJ2-3 and V is TRBV7-2; the match to TRBD2 covers 7 bases. CDR1 and CDR2 (germline): SGHTA, FQGNSA. The CDR3 consists of 17 residues. V lost 3 bases, J lost 2 bases, and 11 bases stayed unmatched. The CDR3 loop is CASSFGSGTPNTDTQYF. The DNA of the CDR3 is TGTGCCAGCAGCTTTGGCAGCGGGACCCCCAACACAGATACGCAGTATTTT.